Listed below are T cell receptor beta chains from one sample, sequenced in a study of human CD8 memory T cell subsets. Each CDR3 protein gets one entry in TCRdb, which reprocessed the 5' RACE reads and gives no DNA. The sample is made up of more than 4,500 distinct CDR3 sequences, and the top ten hold more than 20% of it. Sequenced sample: CD8+ effector memory T cells (TEM) sorted from PBMCs. These receptors all stem from a human donor in good health. The CDR3 runs from the conserved cysteine through the conserved F or W. Each record gives: J gene, V gene, clone size, CDR3 protein. Clone size appears in some rows only: once, few, many, or a class for an expanded clone.

J: TRBJ2-7
V: TRBV4-3
size: .
CDR3: CASSQDRGRREQYF

J: TRBJ2-2
V: TRBV4-3
size: medium-sized
CDR3: CASRDRDGLGELFF

J: TRBJ1-4
V: TRBV15
size: .
CDR3: CATSRDRTGSEKLFF

J: TRBJ2-2
V: TRBV30
size: .
CDR3: CAWSDGGMSGELFF

J: TRBJ2-2
V: TRBV7-3
size: .
CDR3: CASSPTGGLSTGELFF

J: TRBJ1-5
V: TRBV27
size: .
CDR3: CASSRVGQSNQPQHF

J: TRBJ2-1
V: TRBV7-9
size: medium-sized
CDR3: CASSLGDAYNEQFF

J: TRBJ2-1
V: TRBV4-2
size: .
CDR3: CASSQDPPGQGGNEQFF

J: TRBJ1-6
V: TRBV20-1
size: medium-sized
CDR3: CSAPTGTPDNSPLHF

J: TRBJ1-1
V: TRBV4-1
size: .
CDR3: CASSQTGNTEAFF

J: TRBJ1-1
V: TRBV20-1
size: medium-sized
CDR3: CSARGGGDTEAFF